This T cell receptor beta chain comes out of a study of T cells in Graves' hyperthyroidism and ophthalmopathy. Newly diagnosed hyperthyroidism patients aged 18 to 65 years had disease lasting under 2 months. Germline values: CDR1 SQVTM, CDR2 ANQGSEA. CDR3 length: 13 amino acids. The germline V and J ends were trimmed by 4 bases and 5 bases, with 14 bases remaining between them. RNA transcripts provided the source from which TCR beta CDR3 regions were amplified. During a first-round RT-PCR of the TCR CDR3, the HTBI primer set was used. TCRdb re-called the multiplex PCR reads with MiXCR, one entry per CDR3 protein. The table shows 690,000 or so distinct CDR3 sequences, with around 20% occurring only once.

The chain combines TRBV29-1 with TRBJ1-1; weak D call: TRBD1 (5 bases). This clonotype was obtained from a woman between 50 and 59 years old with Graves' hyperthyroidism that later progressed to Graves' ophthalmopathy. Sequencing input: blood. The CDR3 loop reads CSVGPGVRTEAFF. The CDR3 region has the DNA TGCAGCGTTGGGCCGGGGGTTAGGACTGAAGCTTTCTTT. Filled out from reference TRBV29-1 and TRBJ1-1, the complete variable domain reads SAVISQKPSRDICQRGTSLTIQCQVDSQVTMMFWYRQQPGQSLTLIATANQGSEATYESGFVIDKFPISRPNLTFSTLTVSNMSPEDSSIYLCSVGPGVRTEAFFGQGTRLTVV.